This T cell receptor (beta chain) was sequenced during a study of immune evolution from preneoplasia to lung adenocarcinoma. The study's findings and limits: Highest clonality occurred in KRAS-mutant, not EGFR-mutant or double wild-type, nodules.

In the case of this clone: Antigen specificity is unknown.

Trimming left V 8 bases short and J 2 bases short, with 5 bases between. CDR1 is LNHDA, CDR2 SQIVND, per germline (reference sequence). CDR3 length equals 11 residues. Patient tissue came from resections in Japan or China, 2014–2017. This table comes from immunoSEQ multiplex PCR, and its TCRdb copy is limited to in-frame clones, with some not included. The sample includes about 8,200 clones, roughly 82% of them seen just once. The V and J genes are TRBV19 and TRBJ2-3, with unresolved D. The TCR was taken from a person aged 65-85 years with lung adenocarcinoma. The source material was FFPE minimally invasive lung adenocarcinoma tissue. CDR3: CASRVTDTQYF. CDR3 sequence (DNA): TGTGCCAGTCGGGTCACAGATACGCAGTATTTT.